A selection of T cell receptor beta chains follows, all from one sample in a study of blood T cell repertoires in COVID-19. The table came from immunoSEQ multiplex PCR; TCRdb's copy has only in-frame clones and leaves some out. The sample records more than 40,000 clones, 84% being singletons. Input material: peripheral blood. These receptors came from a man aged 45-60 years with acute or convalescent COVID-19. Each CDR3 is given with its conserved first and last residue. D genes are given only for firm matches. Only part of the rows carry a size: once, few, many, or a class if the clone is expanded.

CDR3 DNA: TGTGCCAGCAGCCAAGATTTTGGGACAGGGAGCTCTGGGGCCAACGTCCTGACTTTC; CDR3 protein: CASSQDFGTGSSGANVLTF; D gene: TRBD1; clone size: -; V gene: TRBV3-1/TRBV3-2; J gene: TRBJ2-6
CDR3 DNA: TGTGCCTGGCGTATGAACACTGAAGCTTTCTTT; CDR3 protein: CAWRMNTEAFF; D gene: -; clone size: -; V gene: TRBV30; J gene: TRBJ1-1
CDR3 DNA: TGTGCCAGCAGCTTAGACGGGGATTGGTGGGAGGGAACCTACGAGCAGTACTTC; CDR3 protein: CASSLDGDWWEGTYEQYF; D gene: TRBD2; clone size: -; V gene: TRBV7-2; J gene: TRBJ2-7
CDR3 DNA: TGTGCCAGCAGTGACTCGACGGGAGGGCCAGATACGCAGTATTTT; CDR3 protein: CASSDSTGGPDTQYF; D gene: TRBD2; clone size: -; V gene: TRBV6-4; J gene: TRBJ2-3
CDR3 DNA: TGTGCCAGCAGCTTAATAGGGGTGCAGTCCGAGCAGTACTTC; CDR3 protein: CASSLIGVQSEQYF; D gene: -; clone size: -; V gene: TRBV7-9; J gene: TRBJ2-7
CDR3 DNA: TGTGCCAGCAGCCGGGACAGTAGAAACACCATATATTTT; CDR3 protein: CASSRDSRNTIYF; D gene: TRBD1; clone size: -; V gene: TRBV6-5; J gene: TRBJ1-3
CDR3 DNA: TGTGCCAGCAGCGCCGGGACTAGCTCTAGCAATGAGCAGTTCTTC; CDR3 protein: CASSAGTSSSNEQFF; D gene: TRBD2; clone size: -; V gene: TRBV9; J gene: TRBJ2-1
CDR3 DNA: TGCGCCAGCAGCACCGGACAGACGGGAGAAGCTTTCTTT; CDR3 protein: CASSTGQTGEAFF; D gene: -; clone size: -; V gene: TRBV5-1; J gene: TRBJ1-1
CDR3 DNA: TGTGCCAGCAGCCAAGAGGTCGGGGTAGTCTACGAGCAGTACTTC; CDR3 protein: CASSQEVGVVYEQYF; D gene: -; clone size: -; V gene: TRBV14; J gene: TRBJ2-7
CDR3 DNA: TGTGCCAGCAGTTACACGGAGACCCATGAGCAGTTCTTC; CDR3 protein: CASSYTETHEQFF; D gene: -; clone size: -; V gene: TRBV6-5; J gene: TRBJ2-1
CDR3 DNA: TGTGCCAGCACCGGGACAGGGAATCAGCCCCAGCATTTT; CDR3 protein: CASTGTGNQPQHF; D gene: TRBD1; clone size: -; V gene: TRBV2; J gene: TRBJ1-5
CDR3 DNA: TGTGCCAGCTCACCGGGACAGGGGGAGCAGTACTTC; CDR3 protein: CASSPGQGEQYF; D gene: TRBD1; clone size: -; V gene: TRBV18; J gene: TRBJ2-7
CDR3 DNA: TGTGCCAGCAGCGTAGGAAGCGTCGAAGAGACCCAGTACTTC; CDR3 protein: CASSVGSVEETQYF; D gene: -; clone size: few; V gene: TRBV9; J gene: TRBJ2-5
CDR3 DNA: TGTGCCAGCACAATCGGAGACGGCACGAACACTGAAGCTTTCTTT; CDR3 protein: CASTIGDGTNTEAFF; D gene: -; clone size: -; V gene: TRBV13; J gene: TRBJ1-1
CDR3 DNA: TGTGCCAGTAGTGCGGACAGGGGCTATGGCTACACCTTC; CDR3 protein: CASSADRGYGYTF; D gene: TRBD1; clone size: -; V gene: TRBV19; J gene: TRBJ1-2
CDR3 DNA: TGTGCCAGTCGTGACCAGGGGGCTCGTGGCTACACCTTC; CDR3 protein: CASRDQGARGYTF; D gene: TRBD1; clone size: -; V gene: TRBV2; J gene: TRBJ1-2
CDR3 DNA: TGCGCCACCCCGAGAGCGGGGAACACCGGGGAGCTGTTTTTT; CDR3 protein: CATPRAGNTGELFF; D gene: -; clone size: -; V gene: TRBV5-1; J gene: TRBJ2-2
CDR3 DNA: TGTGCCAGCGGGGGACAGGGGCAAAGCCAGCCCCAGCATTTT; CDR3 protein: CASGGQGQSQPQHF; D gene: TRBD1; clone size: -; V gene: TRBV2; J gene: TRBJ1-5
CDR3 DNA: TGTGCCAGTTCCGACAGGTTCGGCTACGAGCAGTACTTC; CDR3 protein: CASSDRFGYEQYF; D gene: -; clone size: -; V gene: TRBV19; J gene: TRBJ2-7
CDR3 DNA: TGCGCCAGCAGCTCAGGACAGGGGCCTGAAGCTTTCTTT; CDR3 protein: CASSSGQGPEAFF; D gene: TRBD1; clone size: -; V gene: TRBV5-1; J gene: TRBJ1-1
CDR3 DNA: TGCGCCAGCAGCAAGTTTTATGTGGGACAGGGGAATGAAAAACTGTTTTTT; CDR3 protein: CASSKFYVGQGNEKLFF; D gene: TRBD1; clone size: -; V gene: TRBV4-1; J gene: TRBJ1-4
CDR3 DNA: TGTGCCAGCAGCTTGCAGGGGCCCACTGAAGCTTTCTTT; CDR3 protein: CASSLQGPTEAFF; D gene: -; clone size: -; V gene: TRBV7-9; J gene: TRBJ1-1
CDR3 DNA: TGTGCCAGCAGTTTTAGGGGTTCACCCCTCCACTTT; CDR3 protein: CASSFRGSPLHF; D gene: -; clone size: -; V gene: TRBV12-3/TRBV12-4; J gene: TRBJ1-6
CDR3 DNA: TGTGCCAGCATCGCCGGTAGCACAGATACGCAGTATTTT; CDR3 protein: CASIAGSTDTQYF; D gene: -; clone size: -; V gene: TRBV2; J gene: TRBJ2-3
CDR3 DNA: TGTGCCAGCTCACCCCCGACAGGCAGCTCTGGGGCCAACGTCCTGACTTTC; CDR3 protein: CASSPPTGSSGANVLTF; D gene: -; clone size: -; V gene: TRBV18; J gene: TRBJ2-6
CDR3 DNA: TGCGCCAGCTCCGTGGGGGGGTCTTACGATGAGCAGTTCTTC; CDR3 protein: CASSVGGSYDEQFF; D gene: TRBD2; clone size: -; V gene: TRBV5-1; J gene: TRBJ2-1
CDR3 DNA: TGTGCCAGCAGCCATCACCGACAGGGGGTAAATGGCTACACCTTC; CDR3 protein: CASSHHRQGVNGYTF; D gene: TRBD1; clone size: -; V gene: TRBV3-1/TRBV3-2; J gene: TRBJ1-2
CDR3 DNA: TGCGCCAGCAGCTTAGAGGGACTAACCGGAGGAGATACGCAGTATTTT; CDR3 protein: CASSLEGLTGGDTQYF; D gene: TRBD2; clone size: once; V gene: TRBV5-1; J gene: TRBJ2-3
CDR3 DNA: TGCAGCGTCCGAAAGATGGGAGGCGGGGAGCTGTTTTTT; CDR3 protein: CSVRKMGGGELFF; D gene: -; clone size: -; V gene: TRBV29-1; J gene: TRBJ2-2
CDR3 DNA: TGTGCCAGTAGTATTGCGGGGGGACCCGGGGAGCTGTTTTTT; CDR3 protein: CASSIAGGPGELFF; D gene: TRBD2; clone size: -; V gene: TRBV19; J gene: TRBJ2-2
CDR3 DNA: TGTGCCAGCAGCCAATCCGGGACTCCACCACTCACAGATACGCAGTATTTT; CDR3 protein: CASSQSGTPPLTDTQYF; D gene: -; clone size: -; V gene: TRBV4-2; J gene: TRBJ2-3
CDR3 DNA: TGTGCCAGCAGTTACCTCAGGGGACAGGGGTTGACCGGGGAGCTGTTTTTT; CDR3 protein: CASSYLRGQGLTGELFF; D gene: TRBD1; clone size: -; V gene: TRBV2; J gene: TRBJ2-2
CDR3 DNA: TGTGCCAGCAGCACGAGGGGGTCTGCCACTGAAGCTTTCTTT; CDR3 protein: CASSTRGSATEAFF; D gene: -; clone size: -; V gene: TRBV7-3; J gene: TRBJ1-1
CDR3 DNA: TGTGCCAGCAGCTCATGGACAGGACCCTCTGGAAACACCATATATTTT; CDR3 protein: CASSSWTGPSGNTIYF; D gene: TRBD1; clone size: -; V gene: TRBV11-2; J gene: TRBJ1-3
CDR3 DNA: TGCGCCAGCAGCTCAAACGGGGGAATCACTGAAGCTTTCTTT; CDR3 protein: CASSSNGGITEAFF; D gene: -; clone size: -; V gene: TRBV5-1; J gene: TRBJ1-1